What follows are 25 T cell receptor beta chains derived from one specimen sequenced in a study of cytomegalovirus exposure and HLA in healthy donors. PCR employed 60 Vbeta and 13 Jbeta primers. Clones were sequenced by immunoSEQ multiplex PCR, and TCRdb holds only the in-frame ones, with some missing. The sample consists of some 170,000 clones, 70% to 90% of them appearing once. Source material: PBMCs. These receptors all come from a woman younger than 45 in good health and CMV-seropositive.

The chain recombines TRBV19 with TRBJ2-7, with a weak D call TRBD2 (6 bases). Germline V CDR1 and CDR2: LNHDA, SQIVND (reference sequence). Deletions cut 5 bases from V and 2 bases from J, with 16 bases between. There are 15 residues in the CDR3. CDR3: CASSGWEAETYEQYF. The CDR3 coding sequence is TGTGCCAGTAGTGGCTGGGAGGCGGAAACCTACGAGCAGTACTTC. Full variable domain (remainder filled in from reference TRBV19 and TRBJ2-7): DGGITQSPKYLFRKEGQNVTLSCEQNLNHDAMYWYRQDPGQGLRLIYYSQIVNDFQKGDIAEGYSVSREKKESFPLTVTSAQKNPTAFYLCASSGWEAETYEQYFGPGTRLTVT.

V and J are TRBV6-5 and TRBJ1-3, with 7 bases lining up with TRBD1. CDR1 MNHEY and CDR2 SVGAGI come from the germline V gene. CDR3 length: 15 residues. V shed 6 bases and J 0 bases; nucleotides not matched to a gene: 5. The CDR3 DNA is TGTGCCAGCAGGAGACAGGGTATCTCTGGAAACACCATATATTTT. Encoded protein: CASRRQGISGNTIYF.

V is TRBV5-5 and J is TRBJ2-1; tentative D call: TRBD2 (6 bases). The CDR3 spans 14 residues. Trimming shortened V by 4 bases and J by 10 bases, and 18 bases separated the two germline ends. Germline loops: CDR1 SGHKS, CDR2 YYEKEE (reference sequence). The CDR3 sequence is CASSLGVSAGEQFF. The CDR3 region has the DNA TGTGCCAGCAGCCTTGGGGTCTCGGCGGGGGAGCAGTTCTTC.

The rearrangement joins TRBV4-1 to TRBJ2-5; D might be TRBD1 (5 bases). V was shortened by 1 base and J by 1 base, with 10 bases between the two germline ends. Germline V gene sequence: CDR1 MGHRA, CDR2 YSYEKL. This CDR3 is 15 amino acids long. The CDR3 coding sequence is TGCGCCAGCAGCCAAGTAGACAGTCTCCAAGAGACCCAGTACTTC. Its translation is CASSQVDSLQETQYF.

The V gene is TRBV6-1, the J gene TRBJ1-3; 9 bases agree with TRBD1. The V gene's germline CDR1 is MNHNS and CDR2 SASEGT. This CDR3 has 14 residues. The trim removed 10 bases at V and 2 bases at J, leaving 6 bases unmatched. This chain's CDR3 is CATHRGQTGNTIYF. For the CDR3, the DNA is TGTGCCACACACAGGGGGCAAACTGGAAACACCATATATTTT.

This rearrangement joins TRBV11-3 to TRBJ1-1; D gene uncertain. Trimming stripped 5 bases from V and 0 bases from J, with 16 bases between. Germline assignment: CDR1 SGHNT and CDR2 YENEEA. This CDR3 spans 16 amino acids. CDR3 protein: CASSPQRGLMNTEAFF. CDR3 coding DNA: TGTGCCAGCAGCCCCCAACGTGGCCTCATGAACACTGAAGCTTTCTTT.

The CDR3 is CASRLTTGANYGYTF. The CDR3 nucleotides read TGTGCCAGCAGGCTAACGACAGGCGCTAACTATGGCTACACCTTC. The chain recombines TRBV7-3 with TRBJ1-2, with D possibly being TRBD1 (6 bases). V was clipped by 6 bases and J by 0 bases, with 14 bases between them. Germline CDR1 reads SGHTA; CDR2 reads FQGTGA. The CDR3 is made up of 15 amino acids.

The chain links TRBV4-3 to TRBJ2-1, with D possibly TRBD1 on 5 matching bases. V lost 0 bases and J lost 10, with 19 bases in between. CDR3 length: 16 amino acids. From germline, CDR1 is LGHNA and CDR2 YSLEER. CDR3 DNA sequence: TGCGCCAGCAGCCAAGATTTAAGGACAAGGCCTCGGGAGCAGTTCTTC. Translating gives CASSQDLRTRPREQFF.

V gene TRBV5-6 combines with J gene TRBJ2-1; 7 bases map to TRBD2. The trim removed 5 bases at V and 5 bases at J, leaving 13 bases unmatched. There are 16 residues in the CDR3. Germline assignment: CDR1 SGHDT and CDR2 YYEEEE. CDR3 nucleotide sequence: TGTGCCAGCAGGAGGTTGGGCGGGGGAAAAGACAATGAGCAGTTCTTC. This sequence encodes CASRRLGGGKDNEQFF. The full variable domain, completed using reference TRBV5-6 and TRBJ2-1, is DAGVTQSPTHLIKTRGQQVTLRCSPKSGHDTVSWYQQALGQGPQFIFQYYEEEERQRGNFPDRFSGHQFPNYSSELNVNALLLGDSALYLCASRRLGGGKDNEQFFGPGTRLTVL.

This chain uses TRBV4-3 with TRBJ2-5; D is perhaps TRBD1 (5 bases). The germline V gene has CDR1 LGHNA and CDR2 YSLEER. The CDR3 consists of 13 residues. V lost 0 bases and J lost 4, with 6 bases in between. Written as DNA, the CDR3 is TGCGCCAGCAGCCAAGATAGGGGAGAGACCCAGTACTTC. This sequence encodes CASSQDRGETQYF.

The V call is TRBV29-1, the J call TRBJ1-2; the match to TRBD1 covers 12 bases. J lost 5 bases, V lost 6 bases, and 7 bases had no gene match. This CDR3 is 14 amino acids long. CDR1 is SQVTM and CDR2 is ANQGSEA in the germline V gene. The CDR3 coding sequence is TGCAGCGTCGCCGGGACAGGGGGCGCGTATGGCTACACCTTC. It encodes CSVAGTGGAYGYTF.

The chain combines TRBV30 with TRBJ2-7, with D uncertain. This CDR3 spans 11 amino acids. The V gene's germline CDR1 is GTSNPN and CDR2 SVGIG (reference sequence). Trimming stripped 6 bases from V and 5 bases from J, with 11 bases between. Here the CDR3 reads CACRWRHEQYF. CDR3 nucleotides: TGTGCCTGCCGTTGGAGACACGAGCAGTACTTC.

In its sample, this clone was seen a few times. The rearrangement links TRBV11-1 to TRBJ2-3, with D possibly matching TRBD2 (6 bases). The germline V gene has CDR1 SGHAT and CDR2 FQDESV (reference sequence). The CDR3 contains 15 residues. Trimming left V 2 bases short and J 2 bases short, with 11 bases between. For the CDR3, the DNA is TGTGCCAGCAGCTTATGGGGCGGGGCCACAGATACGCAGTATTTT. This translates into CASSLWGGATDTQYF.

The chain has TRBV2 and TRBJ2-5, with TRBD2 as a possible D gene (6 bases). Judging by the DNA end, TRBJ2-7 fits better; the J call may be wrong. Germline CDR1 SNHLY, CDR2 FYNNEI. This CDR3 is 15 amino acids long. The DNA for the CDR3 is TGTGCCAGCAGGGAGGAGCGGGTTTACTCCTACGAGCAGTACTTC. This gives the protein CASREERVYSYEQYF.

This clone was observed once. The chain employs TRBV11-3 and TRBJ2-2; no firm D call. V lost 5 bases to trimming and J lost 1 base, with 8 bases between them. From germline, CDR1 is SGHNT and CDR2 YENEEA. This CDR3 is 14 amino acids long. The CDR3 here is CASSRTRNTGELFF. CDR3 DNA sequence: TGTGCCAGCAGCCGTACACGGAACACCGGGGAGCTGTTTTTT.

About this clone itself: The junction and the germline gene differ at one end; a read error may be behind it. This chain links TRBV5-6 with TRBJ1-4; 9 positions match TRBD1. The CDR3 runs to 14 residues. Germline values: CDR1 SGHDT, CDR2 YYEEEE. The CDR3: CASTLTGGNEKLFF. The CDR3 bases are TGTGCCAGCACCTTGACAGGGGGTAATGAAAAACTGTTTTTT.

This clone has just a few counts. This sequence joins TRBV19 and TRBJ1-2; possibly TRBD1 for D (6 bases). V lost 10 bases and J lost 13, with 19 bases in between. From germline, CDR1 is LNHDA and CDR2 SQIVND (reference sequence). The CDR3 extends over 11 amino acids. CDR3 in DNA: TGTGCCACCGGCCCCGGGACACCCTCCACCTTC. Protein sequence: CATGPGTPSTF. The variable domain in full, with the rest retrieved from reference TRBV19 and TRBJ1-2, is DGGITQSPKYLFRKEGQNVTLSCEQNLNHDAMYWYRQDPGQGLRLIYYSQIVNDFQKGDIAEGYSVSREKKESFPLTVTSAQKNPTAFYLCATGPGTPSTFGSGTRLTVV.

The rearrangement joins TRBV19 to TRBJ1-1; D gene unclear. Trimming stripped 7 bases from V and 0 bases from J, with 9 bases between. The CDR3 covers 13 residues. Germline loops: CDR1 LNHDA, CDR2 SQIVND (reference sequence). The CDR3 bases are TGTGCCAGTACGAGGAACTTGAACACTGAAGCTTTCTTT. It translates to CASTRNLNTEAFF.

The gene calls are TRBV11-2 and TRBJ2-7; 7 bases agree with TRBD1. CDR3 length equals 16 residues. After removal of 4 bases from V and 0 bases from J, the junction contained 9 bases not matched to a gene. Germline V gene lookup returns CDR1 SGHAT and CDR2 FQNNGV. CDR3 sequence: CASSWTGGGHSYEQYF. CDR3 DNA sequence: TGTGCCAGCAGCTGGACAGGTGGGGGTCACTCCTACGAGCAGTACTTC.

The chain recombines TRBV6-4 with TRBJ1-5; D not resolved. CDR1 is MRHNA, CDR2 SNTAGT, per germline. Trimming pared 2 bases from V and 0 bases from J, leaving 5 bases between. There are 14 residues in the CDR3. CDR3 protein: CASSDAVSNQPQHF. The CDR3 region has the DNA TGTGCCAGCAGTGACGCGGTTAGCAATCAGCCCCAGCATTTT.

The rearrangement links TRBV2 to TRBJ1-1; D is unclear. The CDR3 covers 14 residues. Germline V lookup: CDR1 SNHLY, CDR2 FYNNEI. Trimming removed 6 bases from V and 4 bases from J, with 15 bases in between. This CDR3 reads CASRGWRARTEAFF. The CDR3 DNA is TGTGCCAGCAGGGGATGGAGGGCGCGCACTGAAGCTTTCTTT.

The chain has TRBV7-8 and TRBJ1-4; 7 nucleotides align to TRBD1. V shed 5 bases and J 6 bases; nucleotides not matched to a gene: 9. Germline CDR1 and CDR2: SGHVS and FQNEAQ. CDR3 length: 15 amino acids. The CDR3 region has the DNA TGTGCCAGCAGCCAGAGACAGGGAGGTGATGAAAAACTGTTTTTT. Encoded protein: CASSQRQGGDEKLFF.

The rearrangement joins TRBV18 to TRBJ2-5; 8 bases agree with TRBD1. CDR1 is KGHSH, CDR2 LQKENI, per germline. This CDR3 contains 15 residues. Trimming took 9 bases from V and 3 from J; bases not matched to a gene: 12. The CDR3 DNA follows: TGTGCCAGTTTCCGGGACAGGCTCTCCAAAGAGACCCAGTACTTC. Translating it yields CASFRDRLSKETQYF.

The rearrangement links TRBV7-9 to TRBJ2-6; 10 bases map to TRBD1. CDR1 and CDR2 from the germline V gene are SEHNR and FQNEAQ (reference sequence). Trimming removed 6 bases from V and 2 bases from J; junction bases left unmatched: 10. CDR3 length equals 18 residues. The CDR3 bases are TGTGCCAGCAGTGGTTGGGGACAGGGGATAACTGGGGCCAACGTCCTGACTTTC. This sequence encodes CASSGWGQGITGANVLTF.

The V gene is TRBV4-3, the J gene TRBJ1-3; D remains ambiguous. Germline V lookup: CDR1 LGHNA, CDR2 YSLEER. V was shortened by 2 bases and J by 0 bases, with 14 bases between the two germline ends. The CDR3 is 17 residues long. CDR3 DNA: TGCGCCAGCAGCCAACCGCCGACACCGCTCTCTGGAAACACCATATATTTT. It yields the protein CASSQPPTPLSGNTIYF.